The present TCR beta chain was sequenced within a study of cytomegalovirus exposure and HLA in healthy donors. The PCR contained 60 Vbeta and 13 Jbeta primers. Data came from immunoSEQ multiplex PCR; TCRdb stores just in-frame clones and leaves some out. The sample consists of approximately 190,000 clones, 81% of them appearing once. Germline-derived CDR1 and CDR2 are SGHTA and FQGNSA. Trimming cost V 4 bases and J 1 base; bases outside gene matches: 4. This CDR3 is built from 15 residues. The origin of this receptor is a man between 50 and 59 years old in good health and CMV-seronegative. The V and J genes are TRBV7-2 and TRBJ2-3; 8 bases are a match to TRBD1. Sequenced input: PBMCs. The CDR3: CASSSQGAGTDTQYF. In DNA, the CDR3 is TGTGCCAGCAGCTCCCAGGGGGCTGGCACAGATACGCAGTATTTT.